This TCR beta chain was retrieved from a study of T-cell memory formation after mild COVID-19. Ten or more counts support this clonotype. TCRdb re-derived calls from the 5' RACE reads in MiXCR, one entry per CDR3 protein. Altogether tens of thousands of distinct CDR3 sequences are present, roughly 7% being singletons, with the ten largest covering roughly 0.79%. V lost 0 bases to trimming and J lost 6 bases, with 10 bases between them. Germline-derived CDR1 and CDR2 are KGHSH and LQKENI. This CDR3 has 14 amino acids. Sequenced: PBMCs or a T cell subset sorted from them (not recorded which). This receptor was identified in an adult who had mild COVID-19 (a few samples of this study predate the infection). Cell type and time point are not known. The chain combines TRBV18 with TRBJ2-3; no clear D. CDR3 DNA sequence: TGTGCCAGCTCACCACCGTCAGGTTCTGATACGCAGTATTTT. The encoded protein is CASSPPSGSDTQYF.